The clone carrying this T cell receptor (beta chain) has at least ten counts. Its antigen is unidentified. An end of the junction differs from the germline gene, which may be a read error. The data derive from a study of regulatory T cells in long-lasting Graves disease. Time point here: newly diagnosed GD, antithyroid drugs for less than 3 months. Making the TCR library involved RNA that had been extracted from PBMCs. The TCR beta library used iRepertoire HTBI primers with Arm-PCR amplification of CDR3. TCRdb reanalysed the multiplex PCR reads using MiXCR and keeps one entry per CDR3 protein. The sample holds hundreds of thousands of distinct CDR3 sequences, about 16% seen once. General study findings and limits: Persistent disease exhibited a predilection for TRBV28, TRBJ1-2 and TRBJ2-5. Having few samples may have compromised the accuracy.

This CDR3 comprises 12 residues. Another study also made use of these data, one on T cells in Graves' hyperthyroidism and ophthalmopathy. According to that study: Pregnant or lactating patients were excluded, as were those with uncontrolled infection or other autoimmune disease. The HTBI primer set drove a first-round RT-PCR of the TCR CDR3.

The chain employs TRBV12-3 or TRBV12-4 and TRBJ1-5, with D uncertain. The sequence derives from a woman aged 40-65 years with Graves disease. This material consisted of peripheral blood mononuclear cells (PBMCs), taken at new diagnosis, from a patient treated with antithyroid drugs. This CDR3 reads CASSLDTQPQHF. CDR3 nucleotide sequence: TGTGCCAGCAGCTTAGATACTCAGCCCCAGCATTTT.